Listed below are T cell receptor beta chains from one sample, sequenced in a study of blood T cell repertoires in COVID-19. Some clones are missing from TCRdb's copy, which holds only in-frame ones; the method was immunoSEQ multiplex PCR. Among 300,000 to 450,000 clones, about 90% were seen once, and the ten largest hold more than 1.5%. Source material: PBMCs or T cells enriched from blood (not recorded which). These receptors all come from a man in his forties in a cohort exposed to, infected with or recovered from COVID-19 (not recorded which). Both conserved end residues are part of each CDR3. A D gene is named only where the DNA matches it firmly. Some rows mark clone size as missing; the rest say once, few, many or name a class of expanded clone.

D: NA; J: TRBJ2-3; V: TRBV5-6; size: NA; DNA: TGTGCCAGCAGCAAACCCGCCCTAGCTACTCGTAACACAGATACGCAGTATTTT; CDR3: CASSKPALATRNTDTQYF
D: NA; J: TRBJ1-2; V: TRBV30; size: NA; DNA: TGTGCCTGGAGTGTACGGTATGGCTACACCTTC; CDR3: CAWSVRYGYTF
D: TRBD1; J: TRBJ2-1; V: TRBV5-4; size: once; DNA: TGTGCCAGCAGGGGACAGGCGGCTTACACTCCTAACAATGAGCAGTTCTTC; CDR3: CASRGQAAYTPNNEQFF
D: NA; J: TRBJ1-1; V: TRBV14; size: once; DNA: TGTGCCAGCAGCCAACGAAGAGGGAACACTGAAGCTTTCTTT; CDR3: CASSQRRGNTEAFF
D: TRBD2; J: TRBJ2-7; V: TRBV18; size: NA; DNA: TGTGCCAGCTCTGTCTCTAGCGGGAAGTCCTACGAGCAGTACTTC; CDR3: CASSVSSGKSYEQYF
D: TRBD2; J: TRBJ2-3; V: TRBV19; size: NA; DNA: TGTGCCAGTAGTTCGGGACTTACTAGCGGGAGGGTTACAGATACGCAGTATTTT; CDR3: CASSSGLTSGRVTDTQYF
D: NA; J: TRBJ2-6; V: TRBV18; size: NA; DNA: TGTGCCAGCTCACAGGGGACTGGGGCCAACGTCCTGACTTTC; CDR3: CASSQGTGANVLTF
D: TRBD1; J: TRBJ1-3; V: TRBV7-9; size: NA; DNA: TGTGCCAGCAGCTTACAGGGGGCGCCTGGAAACACCATATATTTT; CDR3: CASSLQGAPGNTIYF
D: TRBD2; J: TRBJ2-5; V: TRBV7-9; size: NA; DNA: TGTGCCAGCAGCCCTAGCGGAAACCAAGAGACCCAGTACTTC; CDR3: CASSPSGNQETQYF
D: TRBD1; J: TRBJ1-6; V: TRBV3-1/TRBV3-2; size: NA; DNA: TGTGCCAGCAGCCAAGGGGACAGGGACTCACCCCTCCACTTT; CDR3: CASSQGDRDSPLHF
D: NA; J: TRBJ1-5; V: TRBV5-1; size: NA; DNA: TGCGCCAGCAGCCGGGAACACGGGAGCAATCAGCCCCAGCATTTT; CDR3: CASSREHGSNQPQHF
D: TRBD1; J: TRBJ2-7; V: TRBV6-5; size: NA; DNA: TGTGCCAGCAGAACTTCCGGGACAGGTTCCTACGAGCAGTACTTC; CDR3: CASRTSGTGSYEQYF
D: NA; J: TRBJ2-7; V: TRBV19; size: NA; DNA: TGTGCCAGTAGTCCGCCTCCACACTACGAGCAGTACTTC; CDR3: CASSPPPHYEQYF
D: NA; J: TRBJ1-1; V: TRBV28; size: few; DNA: TGTGCCAGCAGTTTATCCACGGGGAGTTTGGCTGAAGCTTTCTTT; CDR3: CASSLSTGSLAEAFF
D: TRBD1; J: TRBJ1-2; V: TRBV29-1; size: once; DNA: TGCAGCGGACGGACAGGGGGCGGGGGTTATGGCTACACCTTC; CDR3: CSGRTGGGGYGYTF
D: TRBD2; J: TRBJ2-7; V: TRBV5-4; size: NA; DNA: TGTGCCAGCAGCTCCGGGCTAGCGGTCTACGAGCAGTACTTC; CDR3: CASSSGLAVYEQYF
D: NA; J: TRBJ2-3; V: TRBV7-3; size: NA; DNA: TGTGCCAGCACTCCGGGGGGCAGGACAGATACGCAGTATTTT; CDR3: CASTPGGRTDTQYF
D: TRBD1; J: TRBJ2-1; V: TRBV15; size: NA; DNA: TGTGCCACCAGCAGAGATGGGACAGGTCCGAATGAGCAGTTCTTC; CDR3: CATSRDGTGPNEQFF
D: TRBD2; J: TRBJ2-1; V: TRBV30; size: once; DNA: TGTGCCTGGAGTAGGTCTAGCGGGAGGGCTAGGAATGAGCAGTTCTTC; CDR3: CAWSRSSGRARNEQFF
D: NA; J: TRBJ1-1; V: TRBV7-2; size: NA; DNA: TGTGCCAGCAGCTCACAGGGTATCGGGAACACTGAAGCTTTCTTT; CDR3: CASSSQGIGNTEAFF
D: NA; J: TRBJ1-1; V: TRBV30; size: NA; DNA: TGTGCCTGGAGTTGGGGAGACACTGAAGCTTTCTTT; CDR3: CAWSWGDTEAFF
D: TRBD1; J: TRBJ2-7; V: TRBV5-1; size: NA; DNA: TGCGCCAGCAGCTACCGGACAGGGGGCTCCGAGCAGTACTTC; CDR3: CASSYRTGGSEQYF
D: TRBD2; J: TRBJ2-7; V: TRBV7-3; size: many; DNA: TGTGCCAGCAGCCGATCGGGAACTAGCGGAACCTACGAGCAGTACTTC; CDR3: CASSRSGTSGTYEQYF
D: NA; J: TRBJ1-2; V: TRBV7-9; size: NA; DNA: TGTGCCAGCAGCTTAGAGACTGTCCTTCCTAACTATGGCTACACCTTC; CDR3: CASSLETVLPNYGYTF